A selection of T cell receptor beta chains follows, all from one sample in a study of blood T cell repertoires in COVID-19. The table came from immunoSEQ multiplex PCR; TCRdb's copy has only in-frame clones and leaves some out. Among 150,000 to 170,000 clones, around 84% were seen once, and the ten largest hold around 7%. The specimen was PBMCs or T cells enriched from blood (not recorded which). The receptors stem from a man between 50 and 59 years old who had recovered from COVID-19. CDR3s include the opening cysteine and the closing phenylalanine or tryptophan. Each record gives: J gene, D gene, clone size, V gene, CDR3 protein, CDR3 DNA. D genes are given only for firm matches. Clone sizes are given selectively: once, few, many, or a class where the clone is expanded.

j_call: TRBJ1-4
d_call: TRBD1
clone_size: .
v_call: TRBV6-1
cdr3_aa: CASSDSGTGFRNEKLFF
cdr3_nt: TGTGCCAGCAGTGATTCCGGGACAGGGTTTAGAAATGAAAAACTGTTTTTT

j_call: TRBJ1-1
d_call: .
clone_size: .
v_call: TRBV3-1/TRBV3-2
cdr3_aa: CASSQDVTSNTEAFF
cdr3_nt: TGTGCCAGCAGCCAAGACGTGACAAGTAACACTGAAGCTTTCTTT

j_call: TRBJ1-2
d_call: .
clone_size: .
v_call: TRBV6-4
cdr3_aa: CASSGRANYGYTF
cdr3_nt: TGTGCCAGCAGTGGGCGGGCTAACTATGGCTACACCTTC

j_call: TRBJ2-5
d_call: TRBD2
clone_size: .
v_call: TRBV12-3/TRBV12-4
cdr3_aa: CASGGEVKTQYF
cdr3_nt: TGTGCCAGCGGGGGGGAGGTAAAGACCCAGTACTTC

j_call: TRBJ1-2
d_call: .
clone_size: .
v_call: TRBV6-1
cdr3_aa: CASSESTALRNGYTF
cdr3_nt: TGTGCCAGCAGTGAATCTACAGCCCTTCGGAATGGCTACACCTTC

j_call: TRBJ1-2
d_call: .
clone_size: .
v_call: TRBV9
cdr3_aa: CASSVDGAPNYGYTF
cdr3_nt: TGTGCCAGCAGCGTAGACGGTGCCCCTAACTATGGCTACACCTTC

j_call: TRBJ2-5
d_call: TRBD1
clone_size: .
v_call: TRBV2
cdr3_aa: CASSGRTGGGETQYF
cdr3_nt: TGTGCCAGCAGTGGAAGGACAGGGGGCGGGGAGACCCAGTACTTC

j_call: TRBJ1-1
d_call: TRBD1
clone_size: .
v_call: TRBV29-1
cdr3_aa: CSVDLRGRDTEAFF
cdr3_nt: TGCAGCGTTGACCTCAGGGGGCGAGATACTGAAGCTTTCTTT

j_call: TRBJ2-3
d_call: .
clone_size: .
v_call: TRBV5-1
cdr3_aa: CASSFLGLATDTQYF
cdr3_nt: TGCGCCAGCAGCTTCTTGGGCCTAGCGACAGATACGCAGTATTTT

j_call: TRBJ1-2
d_call: TRBD1
clone_size: few
v_call: TRBV29-1
cdr3_aa: CSVEDLGGGLGYTF
cdr3_nt: TGCAGCGTTGAAGATCTAGGGGGCGGCCTTGGCTACACCTTC

j_call: TRBJ1-1
d_call: .
clone_size: once
v_call: TRBV5-1
cdr3_aa: CASKTGLNTEAFF
cdr3_nt: TGCGCCAGCAAAACAGGGTTGAACACTGAAGCTTTCTTT

j_call: TRBJ2-7
d_call: .
clone_size: .
v_call: TRBV25-1
cdr3_aa: CASSVQGTTYEQYF
cdr3_nt: TGTGCCAGCAGTGTTCAGGGCACGACCTACGAGCAGTACTTC

j_call: TRBJ2-1
d_call: TRBD2
clone_size: .
v_call: TRBV11-3
cdr3_aa: CASSWGVAGDEQFF
cdr3_nt: TGTGCCAGCAGCTGGGGGGTAGCGGGGGATGAGCAGTTCTTC

j_call: TRBJ2-1
d_call: TRBD1
clone_size: .
v_call: TRBV5-1
cdr3_aa: CASSLPGQGNVGQFF
cdr3_nt: TGCGCCAGCAGCTTACCGGGACAGGGGAACGTGGGGCAGTTCTTC

j_call: TRBJ2-2
d_call: TRBD1
clone_size: .
v_call: TRBV12-5
cdr3_aa: CASGYRLWGTGNTGELFF
cdr3_nt: TGTGCTAGTGGTTACCGCCTCTGGGGGACAGGGAACACCGGGGAGCTGTTTTTT

j_call: TRBJ1-6
d_call: .
clone_size: .
v_call: TRBV6-1
cdr3_aa: CASSDFTYNSPLHF
cdr3_nt: TGTGCCAGCAGTGATTTTACCTATAATTCACCCCTCCACTTT

j_call: TRBJ1-2
d_call: .
clone_size: .
v_call: TRBV7-9
cdr3_aa: CASSSGLPYYGYTF
cdr3_nt: TGTGCCAGCAGTTCAGGTTTGCCGTACTATGGCTACACCTTC

j_call: TRBJ2-7
d_call: .
clone_size: .
v_call: TRBV3-1/TRBV3-2
cdr3_aa: CASRAATYEQYF
cdr3_nt: TGTGCCAGCAGGGCGGCGACCTACGAGCAGTACTTC

j_call: TRBJ1-2
d_call: .
clone_size: .
v_call: TRBV5-1
cdr3_aa: CASSSWQGGRLGYTF
cdr3_nt: TGCGCCAGCAGCTCTTGGCAGGGTGGCCGGTTGGGCTACACCTTC

j_call: TRBJ1-1
d_call: TRBD1
clone_size: many
v_call: TRBV5-1
cdr3_aa: CASSNQGVFDTEAFF
cdr3_nt: TGCGCCAGCAGCAACCAGGGGGTATTTGACACTGAAGCTTTCTTT

j_call: TRBJ1-5
d_call: TRBD1
clone_size: .
v_call: TRBV7-2
cdr3_aa: CASSSPGQGGHQPQHF
cdr3_nt: TGTGCCAGCAGCTCTCCGGGACAGGGAGGCCATCAGCCCCAGCATTTT

j_call: TRBJ2-5
d_call: .
clone_size: once
v_call: TRBV2
cdr3_aa: CASSGHAGETQYF
cdr3_nt: TGTGCCAGCAGTGGGCATGCCGGGGAGACCCAGTACTTC

j_call: TRBJ1-1
d_call: .
clone_size: .
v_call: TRBV29-1
cdr3_aa: CSGGQTNTEAFF
cdr3_nt: TGCAGCGGAGGGCAGACAAACACTGAAGCTTTCTTT

j_call: TRBJ2-2
d_call: TRBD1
clone_size: .
v_call: TRBV7-3
cdr3_aa: CASSPDRATGELFF
cdr3_nt: TGTGCCAGCAGCCCAGACAGGGCCACCGGGGAGCTGTTTTTT

j_call: TRBJ1-2
d_call: TRBD1
clone_size: .
v_call: TRBV5-4
cdr3_aa: CASSWTGGGYTF
cdr3_nt: TGTGCCAGCAGCTGGACAGGGGGAGGCTACACCTTC

j_call: TRBJ2-2
d_call: .
clone_size: .
v_call: TRBV19
cdr3_aa: CASNNQGPRELFF
cdr3_nt: TGTGCCAGTAATAACCAGGGCCCTAGGGAGCTGTTTTTT

j_call: TRBJ1-4
d_call: .
clone_size: .
v_call: TRBV5-1
cdr3_aa: CASSLDSGATNEKLFF
cdr3_nt: TGCGCCAGCAGCTTGGATTCGGGGGCAACTAATGAAAAACTGTTTTTT

j_call: TRBJ1-6
d_call: TRBD1
clone_size: .
v_call: TRBV11-2
cdr3_aa: CASSRDRVYNSPLHF
cdr3_nt: TGTGCCAGCAGCCGCGACAGGGTGTATAATTCACCCCTCCACTTT

j_call: TRBJ2-3
d_call: .
clone_size: .
v_call: TRBV30
cdr3_aa: CAWSVMSDTQYF
cdr3_nt: TGTGCCTGGAGTGTCATGTCAGATACGCAGTATTTT

j_call: TRBJ1-2
d_call: .
clone_size: .
v_call: TRBV18
cdr3_aa: CASSPDGVLRGYTF
cdr3_nt: TGTGCCAGCTCACCAGACGGGGTATTACGCGGCTACACCTTC

j_call: TRBJ1-5
d_call: TRBD1
clone_size: .
v_call: TRBV19
cdr3_aa: CASSGTGENQPQHF
cdr3_nt: TGTGCCAGTAGTGGGACAGGGGAAAATCAGCCCCAGCATTTT

j_call: TRBJ2-7
d_call: TRBD1
clone_size: few
v_call: TRBV4-2
cdr3_aa: CASRPVPGQAHHEQYF
cdr3_nt: TGTGCCAGCAGACCTGTTCCGGGACAGGCTCATCACGAGCAGTACTTC

j_call: TRBJ2-3
d_call: .
clone_size: once
v_call: TRBV27
cdr3_aa: CASSLMSLSSTDTQYF
cdr3_nt: TGTGCCAGCAGTTTAATGTCTCTTAGTAGCACAGATACGCAGTATTTT

j_call: TRBJ2-1
d_call: TRBD2
clone_size: .
v_call: TRBV2
cdr3_aa: CASKRQGTSGGYEQFF
cdr3_nt: TGTGCCAGCAAAAGACAAGGGACTAGCGGGGGTTATGAGCAGTTCTTC

j_call: TRBJ2-7
d_call: .
clone_size: .
v_call: TRBV3-1/TRBV3-2
cdr3_aa: CASSHLGGAYEQYF
cdr3_nt: TGTGCCAGCAGCCACCTAGGGGGGGCTTACGAGCAGTACTTC

j_call: TRBJ1-2
d_call: .
clone_size: once
v_call: TRBV11-2
cdr3_aa: CASTLGGTNGYTF
cdr3_nt: TGTGCCAGCACCCTGGGGGGAACAAATGGCTACACCTTC

j_call: TRBJ2-3
d_call: TRBD2
clone_size: .
v_call: TRBV19
cdr3_aa: CASSIRSTSGSTDTQYF
cdr3_nt: TGTGCCAGTAGTATTCGAAGTACTAGCGGGAGCACAGATACGCAGTATTTT

j_call: TRBJ2-7
d_call: TRBD1
clone_size: once
v_call: TRBV6-6
cdr3_aa: CASSPRPSPTGGHEQYF
cdr3_nt: TGTGCCAGCAGTCCCCGCCCTTCCCCAACAGGGGGCCACGAGCAGTACTTC

j_call: TRBJ1-1
d_call: .
clone_size: .
v_call: TRBV20-1
cdr3_aa: CSAFGNTEAFF
cdr3_nt: TGCAGTGCTTTCGGGAACACTGAAGCTTTCTTT

j_call: TRBJ1-5
d_call: TRBD1
clone_size: few
v_call: TRBV19
cdr3_aa: CASSFPLTGSSNQPQHF
cdr3_nt: TGTGCCAGTAGTTTCCCCCTGACAGGGAGCAGCAATCAGCCCCAGCATTTT

j_call: TRBJ2-7
d_call: .
clone_size: .
v_call: TRBV3-1/TRBV3-2
cdr3_aa: CASSQYIQGYEQYF
cdr3_nt: TGTGCCAGCAGCCAATATATCCAGGGCTACGAGCAGTACTTC

j_call: TRBJ2-2
d_call: .
clone_size: few
v_call: TRBV18
cdr3_aa: CASSDRQVGNTGELFF
cdr3_nt: TGTGCCAGCTCTGATCGACAGGTGGGGAACACCGGGGAGCTGTTTTTT

j_call: TRBJ1-4
d_call: .
clone_size: .
v_call: TRBV2
cdr3_aa: CASSGSAGKEKLFF
cdr3_nt: TGTGCCAGCAGTGGCTCGGCGGGTAAAGAAAAACTGTTTTTT

j_call: TRBJ2-5
d_call: TRBD2
clone_size: .
v_call: TRBV5-1
cdr3_aa: CASSWGGAETQYF
cdr3_nt: TGCGCCAGCAGCTGGGGAGGGGCAGAGACCCAGTACTTC

j_call: TRBJ1-1
d_call: .
clone_size: .
v_call: TRBV29-1
cdr3_aa: CSVVHPPRAEAFF
cdr3_nt: TGCAGCGTTGTACACCCCCCCAGGGCTGAAGCTTTCTTT

j_call: TRBJ2-2
d_call: TRBD2
clone_size: .
v_call: TRBV9
cdr3_aa: CASSARLAGGTGELFF
cdr3_nt: TGTGCCAGCAGCGCCCGACTAGCGGGGGGGACCGGGGAGCTGTTTTTT

j_call: TRBJ1-1
d_call: TRBD1
clone_size: .
v_call: TRBV5-5
cdr3_aa: CASSLAGQVNTEAFF
cdr3_nt: TGTGCCAGCAGCTTAGCAGGACAGGTGAACACTGAAGCTTTCTTT

j_call: TRBJ1-3
d_call: TRBD1
clone_size: .
v_call: TRBV3-1/TRBV3-2
cdr3_aa: CASTPRDRNSGNTIYF
cdr3_nt: TGTGCCAGCACCCCTAGGGACAGAAACTCTGGAAACACCATATATTTT

j_call: TRBJ2-7
d_call: .
clone_size: .
v_call: TRBV19
cdr3_aa: CASSIDRQGRNEQYF
cdr3_nt: TGTGCCAGTAGTATAGATCGGCAGGGTCGTAACGAGCAGTACTTC

j_call: TRBJ1-1
d_call: .
clone_size: few
v_call: TRBV6-2/TRBV6-3
cdr3_aa: CASSYPIDSLNTEAFF
cdr3_nt: TGTGCCAGCAGTTACCCTATAGACAGCCTAAACACTGAAGCTTTCTTT

j_call: TRBJ2-2
d_call: TRBD2
clone_size: .
v_call: TRBV5-1
cdr3_aa: CASSTGTSGNTGELFF
cdr3_nt: TGCGCCAGCAGCACCGGGACTAGCGGAAACACCGGGGAGCTGTTTTTT

j_call: TRBJ2-3
d_call: .
clone_size: .
v_call: TRBV9
cdr3_aa: CASSYSTSTDTQYF
cdr3_nt: TGTGCCAGCAGCTACTCCACTAGCACAGATACGCAGTATTTT

j_call: TRBJ2-2
d_call: TRBD1
clone_size: .
v_call: TRBV7-9
cdr3_aa: CASVLQGARYTGELFF
cdr3_nt: TGTGCCAGCGTACTCCAGGGGGCTAGGTACACCGGGGAGCTGTTTTTT

j_call: TRBJ1-1
d_call: .
clone_size: .
v_call: TRBV5-1
cdr3_aa: CASSFQGPMNTEAFF
cdr3_nt: TGCGCCAGCAGCTTCCAGGGCCCTATGAACACTGAAGCTTTCTTT

j_call: TRBJ1-1
d_call: .
clone_size: .
v_call: TRBV7-2
cdr3_aa: CASSAARGGSAEAFF
cdr3_nt: TGTGCCAGCAGCGCAGCGAGGGGGGGCAGCGCTGAAGCTTTCTTT

j_call: TRBJ2-5
d_call: TRBD1
clone_size: .
v_call: TRBV18
cdr3_aa: CASSRLTGGETQYF
cdr3_nt: TGTGCCAGCTCACGCTTGACAGGGGGAGAGACCCAGTACTTC

j_call: TRBJ1-2
d_call: .
clone_size: .
v_call: TRBV7-9
cdr3_aa: CASRSWQTPDVNYGYTF
cdr3_nt: TGTGCCAGCAGATCGTGGCAGACTCCCGATGTTAACTATGGCTACACCTTC

j_call: TRBJ2-1
d_call: TRBD2
clone_size: .
v_call: TRBV4-1
cdr3_aa: CASSQGWGGNEQFF
cdr3_nt: TGCGCCAGCAGCCAAGGTTGGGGGGGCAATGAGCAGTTCTTC

j_call: TRBJ1-2
d_call: .
clone_size: .
v_call: TRBV19
cdr3_aa: CASTPRPGGAPGSYGYTF
cdr3_nt: TGTGCCAGTACCCCACGTCCCGGGGGGGCCCCAGGGAGCTATGGCTACACCTTC

j_call: TRBJ2-5
d_call: .
clone_size: .
v_call: TRBV5-1
cdr3_aa: CASSPGVVETQYF
cdr3_nt: TGCGCCAGCAGCCCCGGGGTTGTAGAGACCCAGTACTTC